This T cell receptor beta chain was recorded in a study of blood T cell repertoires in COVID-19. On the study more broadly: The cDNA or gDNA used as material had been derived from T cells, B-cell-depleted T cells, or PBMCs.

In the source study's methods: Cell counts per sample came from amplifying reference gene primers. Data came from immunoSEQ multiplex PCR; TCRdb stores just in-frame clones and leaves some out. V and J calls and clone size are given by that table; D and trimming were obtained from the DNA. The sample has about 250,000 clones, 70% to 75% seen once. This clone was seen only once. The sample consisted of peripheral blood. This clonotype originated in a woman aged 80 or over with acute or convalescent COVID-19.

CDR3 loop: CASSDHRPGGNSPLHF. The CDR3 nucleotides read TGTGCCAGCAGTGACCATAGACCAGGGGGGAATTCACCCCTCCACTTT. The chain recombines TRBV6-4 with TRBJ1-6, with 7 bases fitting TRBD1. The germline V gene has CDR1 MRHNA and CDR2 SNTAGT. V dropped 2 bases and J dropped 7; count of bases not matched to a gene: 8. This CDR3 comprises 16 residues.